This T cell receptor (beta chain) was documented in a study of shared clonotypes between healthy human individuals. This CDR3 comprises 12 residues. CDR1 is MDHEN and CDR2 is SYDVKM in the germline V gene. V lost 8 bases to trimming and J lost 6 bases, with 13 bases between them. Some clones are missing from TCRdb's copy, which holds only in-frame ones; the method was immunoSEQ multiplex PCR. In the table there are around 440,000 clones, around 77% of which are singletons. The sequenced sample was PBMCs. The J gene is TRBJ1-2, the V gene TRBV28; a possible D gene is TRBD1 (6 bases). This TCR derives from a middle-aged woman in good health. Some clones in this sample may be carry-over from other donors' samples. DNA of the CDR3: TGTGCCAGCCAAGGGACAAGTCATGGCTACACCTTC. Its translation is CASQGTSHGYTF.